The entry below describes one T cell receptor beta chain. Its antigen is unknown. The germline V gene has CDR1 ENHRY and CDR2 SYGVKD. Trimming took 8 bases from V and 6 from J, leaving 18 bases between them. The CDR3 consists of 14 residues. A second PCR of about 7 to 12 cycles used a sample-barcoded 5' primer and a J-beta primer mix. TCRdb redid the calling of the 5' RACE reads with MiXCR, one entry per CDR3 protein. Among about 1.8 million distinct CDR3 sequences listed, approximately 50% were seen once. This entry is derived from a study of blood T cells in healthy people across ages. General study results and limits: Those diversity estimates obtained from one million T cells were thought to be underestimates.

The chain uses TRBV10-3 and TRBJ2-3, with D perhaps being TRBD1 or TRBD2 (5 bases each). Material for sequencing was blood. The clonotype comes from a middle-aged woman in good health. CDR3 DNA sequence: TGTGCCATCGGGGCAGCTAGCACGGCCGATACGCAGTATTTT. Its protein is CAIGAASTADTQYF.